Listed here is a single T cell receptor beta chain. What it binds is unknown. Germline CDR1 reads SGHTA; CDR2 reads FQGNSA. The ends lost 1 base at V and 2 bases at J; junction bases unmatched: 5. The CDR3 has 15 amino acids. This specimen comes from a study of shared clonotypes between healthy human individuals. Findings and limits, study-wide: What rarefaction showed was incomplete sorted-subset sequencing despite large depth. An anticipated effect of sequencing depth on clonotype sharing among donors was recognized.

The data were produced by immunoSEQ multiplex PCR, yet TCRdb's version contains in-frame clones alone and is incomplete. The data show about 770,000 clones, with 72% seen just once and about 1.8% held by the top ten. Sequenced sample: memory CD4+ T cells sorted from blood. Regarding subset: CD45RA-negative fraction. This sequence joins TRBV7-2 and TRBJ2-7; 7 nucleotides line up with TRBD2. This clonotype originated in a woman aged 25 to 39 in good health. As DNA, the CDR3 is TGTGCCAGCAGCTTAGATCGGACTAGGACCTACGAGCAGTACTTC. Translated, it gives CASSLDRTRTYEQYF.